This TCR beta chain emerged from a study of PD-L1 blockade in urothelial cancer. Background on the study: Each participant's history included 0 to 3 prior chemotherapy regimens. Peripheral blood specimens exhibited a median yield of approximately 150,000 T cells. Findings and limits, study-wide: Tumor-associated clones in the blood of durable-benefit patients grew more at 3 weeks.

Worth noting for this clone: Its target is unknown.

As for time point: peripheral blood 6 weeks after treatment start. Sequenced by immunoSEQ multiplex PCR; TCRdb stores in-frame clones only, minus some. The table lists under 70,000 clones, roughly 90% of them singletons, with around 10% in the top ten. This CDR3 contains 14 residues. V shed 6 bases, J shed 7 bases, and the junction held 9 bases outside the gene matches. The germline gives CDR1 SNHLY, CDR2 FYNNEI. The material sequenced was PBMCs, taken around atezolizumab (anti-PD-L1) treatment. This rearrangement joins TRBV2 to TRBJ2-3; the match to TRBD2 covers 8 bases. The clonotype originates from a man in his 60s with urothelial cancer. Here the CDR3 reads CASSPDGGGYTQYF. CDR3 coding DNA: TGTGCCAGCAGCCCAGACGGGGGGGGGTATACGCAGTATTTT.